Sequencing of this T cell receptor (beta chain) was carried out in a study of STAT5B mutations in CD4+ large granular lymphocyte leukemia. Whole-study findings and limits: Without putative leukemic clones, patient CD4-sorted repertoires remained more clonal than healthy CD4+ repertoires. Around 25% of private leukemic clonotypes occurred rarely in other patients' non-leukemic repertoires.

With respect to this clone: Its matching antigen is unknown.

Control samples were healthy donors' buffy coats. This table comes from immunoSEQ multiplex PCR, and its TCRdb copy is limited to in-frame clones, with some not included. Of fewer than 40,000 clones in the sample, approximately 91% were seen once. The source material was CD4+ T cells from blood buffy coats. The sequence came from a human donor in good health.

CDR3: CASSARQGGTEAFF. In nucleotides, the CDR3 is TGTGCCAGCAGTGCGAGACAGGGGGGCACTGAAGCTTTCTTT. The genes are TRBV6-6 and TRBJ1-1; TRBD1 matches at 9 bases. CDR1 is MNHNY, CDR2 SVGAGI, per germline (reference sequence). J was trimmed by 4 bases and V by 5 bases; bases with no gene match: 5. CDR3 length: 14 residues.